This TCR beta chain was recovered during a study of blood T cell repertoires in COVID-19. Study at large: Acute and convalescent COVID-19 specimens originated in the United States, Italy and Spain. Sources were T cells, B-cell-depleted T cells, or PBMCs; the material itself was cDNA or gDNA.

There are a few counts of this clone. Original analysis: Cell counts per sample came from amplifying reference gene primers. Repertoires were generated with immunoSEQ multiplex PCR, while TCRdb's copy carries only in-frame clones and drops some. V and J calls and clone size are given by that table; D and trimming were obtained from the DNA. Seen here are roughly 59,000 clones, about 81% observed once, and the top ten hold around 14%. CDR3 length: 13 residues. V was cut by 3 bases and J by 8 bases, with 13 bases left in between. The clonotype was recovered from a man older than 75 with acute or convalescent COVID-19. The chain employs TRBV12-3 or TRBV12-4 and TRBJ1-2, with a weak D call TRBD1 (5 bases). Sequencing was performed on peripheral blood. This chain's CDR3 is CASSLGGLGGYTF. Here the CDR3 DNA reads TGTGCCAGCAGTTTGGGGGGACTAGGCGGCTACACCTTC.